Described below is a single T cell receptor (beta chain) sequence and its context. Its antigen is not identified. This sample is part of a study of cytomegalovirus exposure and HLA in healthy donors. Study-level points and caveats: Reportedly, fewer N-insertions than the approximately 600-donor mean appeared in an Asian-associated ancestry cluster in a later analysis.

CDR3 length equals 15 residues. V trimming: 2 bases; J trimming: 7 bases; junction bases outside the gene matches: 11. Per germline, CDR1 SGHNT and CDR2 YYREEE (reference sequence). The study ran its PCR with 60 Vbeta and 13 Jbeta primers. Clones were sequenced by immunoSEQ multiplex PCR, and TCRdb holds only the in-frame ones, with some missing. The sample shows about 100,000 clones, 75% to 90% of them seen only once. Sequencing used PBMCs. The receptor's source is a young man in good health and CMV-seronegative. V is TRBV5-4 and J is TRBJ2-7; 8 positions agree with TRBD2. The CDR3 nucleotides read TGTGCCAGCAGCTTAAGCGGGGGCCCGGTTGTGGAGCAGTACTTC. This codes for CASSLSGGPVVEQYF.